What follows are 12 T cell receptor beta chains derived from one specimen sequenced in a study of shared clonotypes between healthy human individuals. Naive-designated CD8 cells lacked CD45RO, were positively enriched for CCR7, and omitted terminally differentiated effector memory CD45RA+ cells. The table came from immunoSEQ multiplex PCR; TCRdb's copy has only in-frame clones and leaves some out. The table has 800,000 to 950,000 clones, about 96% seen once. Source material: naive CD8+ T cells sorted from blood. The source of these receptors is a man aged 25-45 years in good health.

This chain connects TRBV28 to TRBJ2-2, with 8 nucleotides matching TRBD1. The junction had 7 bases not matched to a gene; V was cut back by 3 bases and J by 7 bases. The CDR3 consists of 15 residues. Germline loops: CDR1 MDHEN, CDR2 SYDVKM. Written as DNA, the CDR3 is TGTGCCAGCAGTTTTTTAGGACAGGGTATCGGGGAGCTGTTTTTT. This translates into CASSFLGQGIGELFF.

The chain combines TRBV29-1 with TRBJ2-3; the match to TRBD2 covers 10 bases. This CDR3 contains 14 residues. Germline lookup yields CDR1 SQVTM and CDR2 ANQGSEA. The junction had 8 bases not matched to a gene; V was cut back by 6 bases and J by 5 bases. Here the CDR3 DNA reads TGCAGCGTCGTGCTAGCGGGAGAAGGAGATACGCAGTATTTT. Translated, it gives CSVVLAGEGDTQYF.

The chain combines TRBV5-1 with TRBJ2-1; TRBD1 or TRBD2 may be the D gene (5 bases each). Looked up from germline, CDR1 is SGHRS and CDR2 is YFSETQ. This CDR3 comprises 19 residues. Deletions cut 4 bases from V and 0 bases from J, with 23 bases between. CDR3 protein: CASSVTGTVTGHSYNEQFF. CDR3 sequence (DNA): TGCGCCAGCAGCGTAACGGGCACGGTCACGGGGCACTCCTACAATGAGCAGTTCTTC.

The chain employs TRBV6-6 and TRBJ2-7; no clear D gene. The CDR3 extends over 14 amino acids. Per germline, CDR1 MNHNY and CDR2 SVGAGI (reference sequence). Trimming removed 7 bases at V and 4 bases at J, with 17 bases between. The CDR3 DNA is TGTGCCAGCACCGAAAGTGGTGCGTTTTACGAGCAGTACTTC. Its translation is CASTESGAFYEQYF.

This sequence joins TRBV2 and TRBJ2-3; tentatively, D is TRBD1 (5 bases). There are 12 residues in the CDR3. Germline V CDR1 and CDR2: SNHLY, FYNNEI. V lost 11 bases and J 4 bases, leaving 13 bases between the germline ends. CDR3 amino acids: CARQRRADTQYF. In nucleotides, the CDR3 is TGTGCCCGACAGCGTAGGGCAGATACGCAGTATTTT.

This chain uses TRBV7-8 with TRBJ2-7; 8 bases align to TRBD2. CDR1 and CDR2 (germline): SGHVS, FQNEAQ. The CDR3 is 15 amino acids. V was clipped by 1 base and J by 1 base; unmatched bases: 3. CDR3 DNA: TGTGCCAGCAGCTTAGATGCGGGAGGTTCCTACGAGCAGTACTTC. Translation: CASSLDAGGSYEQYF.

Worth noting for this clone: The sample holds other DNA sequences that translate to the same CDR3. The chain joins TRBV27 to TRBJ2-3, with TRBD2 as a possible D gene (5 bases). The CDR3 covers 14 residues. Trimming took off 2 bases at V and 1 base at J, with 7 bases between the two ends. Germline loops: CDR1 MNHEY, CDR2 SMNVEV (reference sequence). The CDR3 loop is CASSLSGGTDTQYF. Here the CDR3 DNA reads TGTGCCAGCAGTTTAAGCGGCGGCACAGATACGCAGTATTTT.

The V and J genes are TRBV6-1 and TRBJ2-7, with D possibly called TRBD1 or TRBD2 (5 bases each). Germline CDR1 MNHNS, CDR2 SASEGT. The V end was cut by 4 bases, the J end by 1 base, with 14 bases between. The CDR3 runs 15 residues. This CDR3 reads CASSAMPGPSYEQYF. The DNA of the CDR3 is TGTGCCAGCAGTGCCATGCCGGGACCTTCCTACGAGCAGTACTTC.

The chain carries TRBV14 and TRBJ2-7, with D possibly matching TRBD1 (6 bases). The CDR3 sequence is 15 residues long. V was cut by 6 bases and J by 5 bases, with 20 bases left in between. Germline CDR1 reads SGHDN; CDR2 reads FVKESK. CDR3 loop: CASSQQDSRSHEQYF. Written as DNA, the CDR3 is TGTGCCAGCAGTCAACAGGACAGTCGTTCCCACGAGCAGTACTTC.

This clone has just one count. This CDR3 is CAIGGIDEQFF. CDR3 nucleotide sequence: TGTGCCATCGGGGGGATCGATGAGCAGTTCTTC. This chain links TRBV10-3 with TRBJ2-1; TRBD2 is a possible D gene (6 bases). CDR3 length: 11 amino acids. Germline V CDR1 and CDR2: ENHRY, SYGVKD. V was trimmed by 8 bases and J by 8 bases, leaving 10 bases between them.

V and J are TRBV25-1 and TRBJ2-3, with D uncertain. Germline CDR1 MGHDK, CDR2 SYGVNS. This CDR3 spans 11 amino acids. V was shortened by 6 bases and J by 3 bases, with 4 bases between the two germline ends. The CDR3 bases are TGTGCCAGCAGGGGGACAGATACGCAGTATTTT. Translating it yields CASRGTDTQYF.

The CDR3 DNA is TGTGCCAGCAGCCAAGTAGCGACTAGCGGGAGTTTCTACAATGAGCAGTTCTTC. This codes for CASSQVATSGSFYNEQFF. The chain combines TRBV4-2 with TRBJ2-1; 12 bases map to TRBD2. Germline V gene lookup returns CDR1 LGHNA and CDR2 YNFKEQ. The CDR3 has 18 amino acids. V lost 1 base and J lost 3; bases outside the gene matches: 7.